These 15 T cell receptor beta chains were sequenced from one sample in a study of shared clonotypes between healthy human individuals. The table came from immunoSEQ multiplex PCR; TCRdb's copy has only in-frame clones and leaves some out. This table has approximately 1,500,000 clones, approximately 98% appearing once. Source material: naive CD4+ T cells sorted from blood. The sample's subset: CD45RA+ positively selected. The source of these receptors is a man between 25 and 39 years old in good health.

The J gene is TRBJ2-7, the V gene TRBV28, with a weak D call TRBD2 (6 bases). The CDR3 has 14 amino acids. Germline lookup yields CDR1 MDHEN and CDR2 SYDVKM. V lost 2 bases to trimming and J lost 3 bases, with 11 bases between them. As DNA, the CDR3 is TGTGCCAGCAGTTTACCCGCGGGATTCTACGAGCAGTACTTC. As protein: CASSLPAGFYEQYF.

With regard to this clone: Sequence at one end of the junction differs from germline and may be a read error. CDR3 protein: CASSPQAFF. CDR3 DNA: TGTGCCAGCTCGCCACAGGCTTTCTTT. The V gene is TRBV18, the J gene TRBJ1-1; D uncertain. Germline assignment: CDR1 KGHSH and CDR2 LQKENI. This CDR3 spans 9 amino acids.

The rearrangement links TRBV6-5 to TRBJ2-7; 9 bases are a match to TRBD1. With 7 bases clipped from V and 4 bases from J, the junction kept 8 bases outside the gene matches. The CDR3 is 14 residues long. The germline gives CDR1 MNHEY, CDR2 SVGAGI. For the CDR3, the DNA is TGTGCCAGCACCCGGGACAGGGTGGGATACGAGCAGTACTTC. This codes for CASTRDRVGYEQYF.

The chain is built from TRBV30 and TRBJ1-3; D ambiguous. This CDR3 has 16 residues. CDR1 GTSNPN and CDR2 SVGIG come from the germline V gene (reference sequence). V gave up 2 bases and J gave up 0 bases, with 14 bases separating them. CDR3 residues: CAWSKRSTYSGNTIYF. The CDR3 nucleotides read TGTGCCTGGAGTAAGCGTTCCACTTACTCTGGAAACACCATATATTTT.

The chain links TRBV7-6 to TRBJ2-1; D perhaps matches TRBD2 (6 bases). Trimming shortened V by 2 bases and J by 5 bases, and 13 bases separated the two germline ends. Germline V CDR1 and CDR2: SGHVS, FNYEAQ. The CDR3 length is 15 residues. This CDR3 reads CASSLRLANNNEQFF. The CDR3 coding sequence is TGTGCCAGCAGCTTACGGCTAGCGAATAACAATGAGCAGTTCTTC.

The chain carries TRBV7-2 and TRBJ2-5; 9 bases match TRBD1. V dropped 5 bases and J dropped 3; count of bases not matched to a gene: 13. The CDR3 has 17 residues. From germline, CDR1 is SGHTA and CDR2 FQGNSA. The CDR3 reads CASSSGTGSWGEETQYF. Here the CDR3 DNA reads TGTGCCAGCAGCAGCGGGACAGGGTCCTGGGGGGAAGAGACCCAGTACTTC.

The chain employs TRBV7-2 and TRBJ2-5, with D perhaps TRBD1 (6 bases). Germline values: CDR1 SGHTA, CDR2 FQGNSA. Trimming removed 5 bases from V and 5 bases from J, with 15 bases in between. The CDR3 totals 14 residues. CDR3 sequence: CASSLPGDRETQYF. The CDR3 nucleotides are TGTGCCAGCAGCCTTCCAGGGGACCGGGAGACCCAGTACTTC.

The rearrangement uses TRBV18 and TRBJ2-3; D not resolved. Per germline, CDR1 KGHSH and CDR2 LQKENI. The CDR3 spans 13 residues. The ends were cut back, 3 bases at V and 4 bases at J, with 8 bases in the middle. In DNA, the CDR3 is TGTGCCAGCTCACCGCTCGTATCAGATACGCAGTATTTT. The encoded protein is CASSPLVSDTQYF.

This chain uses TRBV25-1 with TRBJ1-1; D might be TRBD1 (5 bases). The CDR3 runs to 13 residues. Germline CDR1 MGHDK, CDR2 SYGVNS. The V and J ends lost 9 bases and 2 bases respectively, with 13 bases between them. The CDR3 protein is CASTRDSNTEAFF. CDR3 sequence (DNA): TGTGCCAGTACTCGGGACTCAAACACTGAAGCTTTCTTT. The full variable domain, its missing parts supplied by reference TRBV25-1 and TRBJ1-1, is EADIYQTPRYLVIGTGKKITLECSQTMGHDKMYWYQQDPGMELHLIHYSYGVNSTEKGDLSSESTVSRIRTEHFPLTLESARPSHTSQYLCASTRDSNTEAFFGQGTRLTVV.

V is TRBV5-4 and J is TRBJ2-2; 8 positions match TRBD1. V shed 3 bases, J shed 4 bases, and the junction held 8 bases outside the gene matches. Germline V gene data show CDR1 as SGHNT and CDR2 as YYREEE (reference sequence). This CDR3 spans 16 amino acids. CDR3: CASSSRQGLGTGELFF. The CDR3 DNA is TGTGCCAGCAGCTCAAGACAGGGGTTGGGCACCGGGGAGCTGTTTTTT. Together with reference TRBV5-4 and TRBJ2-2, the CDR3 gives the full variable domain: ETGVTQSPTHLIKTRGQQVTLRCSSQSGHNTVSWYQQALGQGPQFIFQYYREEENGRGNFPPRFSGLQFPNYSSELNVNALELDDSALYLCASSSRQGLGTGELFFGEGSRLTVL.

The chain recombines TRBV6-5 with TRBJ2-2; D is perhaps TRBD1 or TRBD2 (5 bases each). CDR3 size: 15 residues. V shed 6 bases and J shed 4 bases, with 15 bases lying between them. The V gene's germline CDR1 is MNHEY and CDR2 SVGAGI. The CDR3 is CASSHRDPATGELFF. CDR3 nucleotide sequence: TGTGCCAGCAGCCACCGGGACCCAGCCACCGGGGAGCTGTTTTTT.

The chain recombines TRBV9 with TRBJ2-2, with 7 bases fitting TRBD2. V was pared by 4 bases and J by 1 base, with 4 bases of the junction left unmatched. Germline V gene sequence: CDR1 SGDLS, CDR2 YYNGEE. The CDR3 runs 15 residues. CDR3 in amino acids: CASSRDYRNTGELFF. The DNA of the CDR3 is TGTGCCAGCAGCCGGGACTACAGGAACACCGGGGAGCTGTTTTTT.

The chain links TRBV5-5 to TRBJ2-1, with D maybe TRBD2 (5 bases). Germline V gene lookup returns CDR1 SGHKS and CDR2 YYEKEE (reference sequence). This CDR3 comprises 16 residues. Trimming removed 2 bases at V and 2 bases at J, with 14 bases between. The CDR3 nucleotides are TGTGCCAGCAGCTTAATCGGGGAGAGTACCTACAATGAGCAGTTCTTC. Amino acid sequence: CASSLIGESTYNEQFF.

The J gene is TRBJ2-3, the V gene TRBV10-2, with 7 bases lining up with TRBD1. With V trimmed by 2 bases and J by 1 base, 12 bases remained unmatched. CDR1 is WSHSY, CDR2 SAAADI, per germline. This CDR3 has 18 amino acids. CDR3 in DNA: TGCGCCAGCAGTGAGGGAGATACAGGGGCTCCTGGCACAGATACGCAGTATTTT. Its translation is CASSEGDTGAPGTDTQYF.

This chain links TRBV28 with TRBJ2-7, with D tentatively TRBD2 (5 bases). The CDR3 sequence is 13 residues long. The V and J ends lost 3 bases and 5 bases respectively, with 11 bases between them. Germline V lookup: CDR1 MDHEN, CDR2 SYDVKM. CDR3 bases: TGTGCCAGCAGTTTTCGAGGGCCCCACGAGCAGTACTTC. Translated: CASSFRGPHEQYF.